The rows below give T cell receptor beta chains drawn from one sample of a study of read filtering for tumor transcriptome and immune sequencing. TCRdb re-called the reads with MiXCR, one entry per CDR3 protein. The table includes about 40,000 distinct CDR3 sequences, roughly 12% detected once. Sequencing used a population of CD138-negative cells sorted from bone marrow. Every receptor here comes from a donor at least 40 years old with multiple myeloma. Each CDR3 is given with its conserved first and last residue. Fields, in order: J gene, D gene, clone size, V gene, CDR3 protein, CDR3 DNA. The D gene is left open where the match is weak. The size field is filled for only some rows; it gives once, few, many or a size class.

j_gene: TRBJ2-2
d_gene: TRBD1
abundance: few
v_gene: TRBV7-9
CDR3aa: CASSGQGHTGELFF
CDR3nt: TGTGCCAGCAGTGGACAGGGCCACACCGGGGAGCTGTTTTTT

j_gene: TRBJ2-3
d_gene: TRBD2
abundance: many
v_gene: TRBV5-4
CDR3aa: CASSFGAGGRTDTQYF
CDR3nt: TGTGCCAGCAGCTTTGGGGCGGGGGGGCGCACAGATACGCAGTATTTT

j_gene: TRBJ2-7
d_gene: TRBD1
abundance: many
v_gene: TRBV7-2
CDR3aa: CASSLALGQGYEQYF
CDR3nt: TGTGCCAGCAGCTTAGCCCTAGGACAGGGCTACGAGCAGTACTTC

j_gene: TRBJ1-4
d_gene: -
abundance: many
v_gene: TRBV5-1
CDR3aa: CASKEGSGEKLFF
CDR3nt: TGCGCCTCGAAGGAGGGGTCGGGGGAAAAACTGTTTTTT

j_gene: TRBJ1-1
d_gene: -
abundance: many
v_gene: TRBV20-1
CDR3aa: CSARAAFREAFF
CDR3nt: TGCAGTGCGCGAGCGGCTTTCCGGGAAGCTTTCTTT

j_gene: TRBJ2-7
d_gene: -
abundance: many
v_gene: TRBV29-1
CDR3aa: CSVVAPLYEQYF
CDR3nt: TGCAGCGTTGTGGCCCCTCTCTACGAGCAGTACTTC

j_gene: TRBJ2-5
d_gene: -
abundance: -
v_gene: TRBV4-1
CDR3aa: CASSQGQGCQETQYF
CDR3nt: TGCGCCAGCAGCCAAGGGCAAGGATGCCAAGAGACCCAGTACTTC

j_gene: TRBJ2-3
d_gene: -
abundance: many
v_gene: TRBV4-2
CDR3aa: CASSQEGADRNTQYF
CDR3nt: TGTGCCAGCAGCCAAGAGGGGGCCGATCGGAATACGCAGTATTTT

j_gene: TRBJ2-5
d_gene: -
abundance: many
v_gene: TRBV12-3/TRBV12-4
CDR3aa: CASSLTNQETQYF
CDR3nt: TGTGCCAGCAGCTTGACCAACCAAGAGACCCAGTACTTC

j_gene: TRBJ2-5
d_gene: -
abundance: many
v_gene: TRBV11-3
CDR3aa: CASSLFGEETQYF
CDR3nt: TGTGCCAGCAGCTTATTCGGGGAAGAGACCCAGTACTTC

j_gene: TRBJ2-3
d_gene: -
abundance: many
v_gene: TRBV11-1
CDR3aa: CASSFESTDTQYF
CDR3nt: TGTGCCAGCAGCTTCGAATCGACAGATACGCAGTATTTT

j_gene: TRBJ2-2
d_gene: -
abundance: many
v_gene: TRBV7-9
CDR3aa: CASSAPLGDPNTGELFF
CDR3nt: TGTGCCAGCAGCGCACCATTGGGGGATCCGAACACCGGGGAGCTGTTTTTT

j_gene: TRBJ2-6
d_gene: -
abundance: many
v_gene: TRBV5-1
CDR3aa: CASSLVRDGANVLTF
CDR3nt: TGCGCCAGCAGCTTGGTCCGGGATGGGGCCAACGTCCTGACTTTC

j_gene: TRBJ1-1
d_gene: -
abundance: many
v_gene: TRBV24-1
CDR3aa: CATTGGTEGTEAFF
CDR3nt: TGTGCCACCACCGGAGGAACAGAGGGCACTGAAGCTTTCTTT

j_gene: TRBJ2-2
d_gene: -
abundance: few
v_gene: TRBV24-1
CDR3aa: CATSEDRDNTGELFF
CDR3nt: TGTGCCACCAGTGAGGACCGGGACAACACCGGGGAGCTGTTTTTT

j_gene: TRBJ1-2
d_gene: -
abundance: -
v_gene: TRBV5-6
CDR3aa: CASSAGRILYTF
CDR3nt: TGTGCCAGCAGCGCCGGACGGATCCTTTACACCTTC

j_gene: TRBJ1-1
d_gene: TRBD1
abundance: many
v_gene: TRBV3-1
CDR3aa: CASSLSGRGRNTEAFF
CDR3nt: TGTGCCAGCAGCCTTTCAGGGAGGGGGCGGAACACTGAAGCTTTCTTT

j_gene: TRBJ2-7
d_gene: -
abundance: medium-sized
v_gene: TRBV27
CDR3aa: CASSLTGQGYEQYF
CDR3nt: TGTGCCAGCAGTTTAACTGGGCAGGGGTACGAGCAGTACTTC

j_gene: TRBJ2-5
d_gene: TRBD1
abundance: few
v_gene: TRBV5-4
CDR3aa: CASSSIGGPRQGARDQYF
CDR3nt: TGTGCCAGCAGCTCCATTGGTGGTCCCCGACAGGGGGCTCGGGACCAGTACTTC

j_gene: TRBJ2-3
d_gene: -
abundance: many
v_gene: TRBV29-1
CDR3aa: CSVDQDGDTQYF
CDR3nt: TGCAGCGTGGATCAGGACGGCGATACGCAGTATTTT

j_gene: TRBJ2-5
d_gene: -
abundance: -
v_gene: TRBV13
CDR3aa: CANSLDWQETQCF
CDR3nt: TGTGCCAACAGCTTGGACTGGCAAGAGACCCAGTGCTTC

j_gene: TRBJ1-4
d_gene: -
abundance: many
v_gene: TRBV27
CDR3aa: CASSSPGRNEKLFF
CDR3nt: TGTGCCAGCAGTTCACCGGGCCGTAATGAAAAACTGTTTTTT

j_gene: TRBJ2-7
d_gene: -
abundance: many
v_gene: TRBV28
CDR3aa: CASSQAREQYF
CDR3nt: TGTGCCAGCAGCCAAGCGCGGGAGCAGTACTTC

j_gene: TRBJ2-3
d_gene: -
abundance: many
v_gene: TRBV7-8
CDR3aa: CASSLVGFSTDTQYF
CDR3nt: TGTGCCAGCAGCCTAGTGGGGTTTAGCACAGATACGCAGTATTTT

j_gene: TRBJ2-1
d_gene: TRBD1
abundance: many
v_gene: TRBV7-9
CDR3aa: CASSPRTGGYNEQFF
CDR3nt: TGTGCCAGCAGCCCGAGGACAGGGGGATACAATGAGCAGTTCTTC

j_gene: TRBJ2-5
d_gene: TRBD2
abundance: many
v_gene: TRBV9
CDR3aa: CASIGGLAEETQYF
CDR3nt: TGTGCCAGCATAGGCGGACTAGCAGAAGAGACCCAGTACTTC

j_gene: TRBJ1-5
d_gene: -
abundance: many
v_gene: TRBV19
CDR3aa: CASSIGPGQEPQHF
CDR3nt: TGTGCCAGTAGTATTGGCCCGGGTCAAGAGCCCCAGCATTTT

j_gene: TRBJ2-5
d_gene: -
abundance: many
v_gene: TRBV25-1
CDR3aa: CASSGAVQETQYF
CDR3nt: TGTGCCAGCAGTGGAGCAGTGCAAGAGACCCAGTACTTC

j_gene: TRBJ2-2
d_gene: -
abundance: few
v_gene: TRBV6-5
CDR3aa: CATQGELITGELFF
CDR3nt: TGTGCCACCCAGGGTGAATTAATAACCGGGGAGCTGTTTTTT

j_gene: TRBJ2-3
d_gene: -
abundance: many
v_gene: TRBV28
CDR3aa: CASSLMGQGWTDTQYF
CDR3nt: TGTGCCAGCAGTTTAATGGGGCAGGGGTGGACAGATACGCAGTATTTT

j_gene: TRBJ2-5
d_gene: -
abundance: many
v_gene: TRBV5-1
CDR3aa: CASSLNPGLQETQYF
CDR3nt: TGCGCCAGCAGCTTGAACCCCGGGTTACAAGAGACCCAGTACTTC

j_gene: TRBJ2-2
d_gene: -
abundance: medium-sized
v_gene: TRBV3-1
CDR3aa: CASSQEWASANTGELFF
CDR3nt: TGTGCCAGCAGCCAAGAGTGGGCTAGCGCGAACACCGGGGAGCTGTTTTTT

j_gene: TRBJ2-5
d_gene: TRBD2
abundance: many
v_gene: TRBV30
CDR3aa: CAWSLAGGQETQYF
CDR3nt: TGTGCCTGGAGTTTAGCGGGGGGCCAAGAGACCCAGTACTTC

j_gene: TRBJ2-1
d_gene: -
abundance: medium-sized
v_gene: TRBV11-2
CDR3aa: CASSLGGTNEQFF
CDR3nt: TGTGCCAGCAGCTTAGGAGGGACAAATGAGCAGTTCTTC

j_gene: TRBJ2-7
d_gene: -
abundance: many
v_gene: TRBV28
CDR3aa: CATHRIYEQYF
CDR3nt: TGTGCCACCCACCGGATCTACGAGCAGTACTTC

j_gene: TRBJ1-1
d_gene: -
abundance: many
v_gene: TRBV5-8
CDR3aa: CASSVLYTEAFF
CDR3nt: TGTGCCAGCAGCGTTCTGTACACTGAAGCTTTCTTT

j_gene: TRBJ2-5
d_gene: -
abundance: few
v_gene: TRBV11-2
CDR3aa: CASSLGGKWETQCF
CDR3nt: TGTGCCAGCAGCCTTGGAGGGAAATGGGAGACCCAGTGCTTC

j_gene: TRBJ2-5
d_gene: TRBD1
abundance: -
v_gene: TRBV20-1
CDR3aa: CSASGPGTGLQETQYF
CDR3nt: TGCAGTGCTAGCGGGCCTGGGACAGGGCTCCAAGAGACCCAGTACTTC

j_gene: TRBJ2-7
d_gene: -
abundance: few
v_gene: TRBV6-2/TRBV6-3
CDR3aa: CASSYSAGKQYF
CDR3nt: TGTGCCAGCAGTTACTCAGCCGGCAAGCAGTACTTC

j_gene: TRBJ2-2
d_gene: -
abundance: many
v_gene: TRBV27
CDR3aa: CASSFSLFRTGELFF
CDR3nt: TGTGCCAGCAGTTTTTCCCTTTTCCGAACCGGGGAGCTGTTTTTT

j_gene: TRBJ1-3
d_gene: TRBD1
abundance: -
v_gene: TRBV7-9
CDR3aa: CASGDRVGNTIYF
CDR3nt: TGTGCCAGCGGAGACAGGGTTGGAAACACCATATATTTT

j_gene: TRBJ1-1
d_gene: TRBD1
abundance: many
v_gene: TRBV12-3/TRBV12-4
CDR3aa: CASSDRGDTFF
CDR3nt: TGTGCCAGCAGTGACAGGGGGGATACTTTCTTT

j_gene: TRBJ2-5
d_gene: TRBD1
abundance: -
v_gene: TRBV9
CDR3aa: CASSVTGAVGETQYF
CDR3nt: TGTGCCAGCAGCGTAACAGGGGCTGTTGGAGAGACCCAGTACTTC

j_gene: TRBJ1-4
d_gene: -
abundance: many
v_gene: TRBV6-1
CDR3aa: CASYGRGLNEKLFF
CDR3nt: TGTGCCAGCTACGGGAGGGGCCTGAATGAAAAACTGTTTTTT

j_gene: TRBJ2-5
d_gene: -
abundance: many
v_gene: TRBV28
CDR3aa: CATAGQETQYF
CDR3nt: TGTGCCACGGCAGGTCAAGAGACCCAGTACTTC

j_gene: TRBJ2-2
d_gene: TRBD1
abundance: many
v_gene: TRBV18
CDR3aa: CASSPRTGVLGNTGELFF
CDR3nt: TGTGCCAGCTCACCAAGGACAGGAGTATTAGGGAACACCGGGGAGCTGTTTTTT

j_gene: TRBJ2-1
d_gene: TRBD2
abundance: many
v_gene: TRBV14
CDR3aa: CASSQDGLAVSYNEQFF
CDR3nt: TGTGCCAGCAGCCAAGATGGTCTAGCGGTCTCCTACAATGAGCAGTTCTTC

j_gene: TRBJ1-1
d_gene: -
abundance: many
v_gene: TRBV15
CDR3aa: CATSSTGLNTEAFF
CDR3nt: TGTGCCACCAGCAGTACAGGGTTGAACACTGAAGCTTTCTTT

j_gene: TRBJ1-5
d_gene: -
abundance: many
v_gene: TRBV10-3
CDR3aa: CAISKEQDNQPQHF
CDR3nt: TGTGCCATCAGTAAGGAACAGGACAATCAGCCCCAGCATTTT

j_gene: TRBJ2-3
d_gene: -
abundance: many
v_gene: TRBV11-2
CDR3aa: CASSLVTDTQYF
CDR3nt: TGTGCCAGCAGCCTAGTTACAGATACGCAGTATTTT

j_gene: TRBJ1-2
d_gene: -
abundance: many
v_gene: TRBV20-1
CDR3aa: CSAGTPRGLNYGYTF
CDR3nt: TGCAGTGCTGGCACTCCACGGGGGTTGAACTATGGCTACACCTTC

j_gene: TRBJ2-1
d_gene: TRBD2
abundance: -
v_gene: TRBV7-2
CDR3aa: CASSLAGGYNEQFF
CDR3nt: TGTGCCAGCAGCCTAGCGGGGGGCTACAATGAGCAGTTCTTC

j_gene: TRBJ1-1
d_gene: -
abundance: many
v_gene: TRBV7-3
CDR3aa: CASSLRGQQSTEAFF
CDR3nt: TGTGCCAGCAGCTTAAGGGGTCAGCAGAGCACTGAAGCTTTCTTT

j_gene: TRBJ2-7
d_gene: TRBD1
abundance: many
v_gene: TRBV6-5
CDR3aa: CASSYQSPGGQGARSYEQYF
CDR3nt: TGTGCCAGCAGTTACCAGTCACCCGGCGGACAGGGGGCGAGGTCCTACGAGCAGTACTTC

j_gene: TRBJ1-1
d_gene: -
abundance: many
v_gene: TRBV20-1
CDR3aa: CSASPQMNTEAFF
CDR3nt: TGCAGTGCTAGTCCACAGATGAACACTGAAGCTTTCTTT